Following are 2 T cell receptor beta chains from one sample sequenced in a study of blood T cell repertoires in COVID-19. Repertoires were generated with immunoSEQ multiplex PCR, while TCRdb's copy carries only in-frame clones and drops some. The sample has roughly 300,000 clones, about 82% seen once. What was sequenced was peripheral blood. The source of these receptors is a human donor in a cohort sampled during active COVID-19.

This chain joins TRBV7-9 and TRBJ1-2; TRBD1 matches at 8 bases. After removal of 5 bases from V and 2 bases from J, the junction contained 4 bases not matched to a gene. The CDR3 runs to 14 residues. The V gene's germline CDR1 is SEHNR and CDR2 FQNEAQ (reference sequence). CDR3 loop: CASSPGQGNYGYTF. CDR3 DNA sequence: TGTGCCAGCAGCCCTGGACAGGGCAACTATGGCTACACCTTC.

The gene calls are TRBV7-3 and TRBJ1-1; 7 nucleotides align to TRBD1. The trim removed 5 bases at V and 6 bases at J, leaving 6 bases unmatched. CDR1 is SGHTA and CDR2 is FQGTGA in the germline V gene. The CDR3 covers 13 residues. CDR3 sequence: CASSAGTASEAFF. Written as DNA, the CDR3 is TGTGCCAGCAGCGCCGGGACAGCCTCTGAAGCTTTCTTT.